These 4 T cell receptor beta chains were all obtained from the same sample, sequenced in a study of cytomegalovirus exposure and HLA in healthy donors. Amplification used 60 Vbeta primers and 13 Jbeta primers. The table came from immunoSEQ multiplex PCR; TCRdb's copy has only in-frame clones and leaves some out. Of some 150,000 clones in the sample, roughly 80% were seen once. Sequenced sample: PBMCs. These receptor sequences come from a female donor in good health and CMV-seronegative.

The V and J genes are TRBV6-6 and TRBJ1-1, with a possible D match to TRBD1 (6 bases). The ends were cut back, 5 bases at V and 2 bases at J, with 15 bases in the middle. CDR1 and CDR2 from the germline V gene are MNHNY and SVGAGI (reference sequence). CDR3 length: 15 amino acids. CDR3 DNA: TGTGCCAGCAGTAATAATAAGGGGGTTAACACTGAAGCTTTCTTT. This sequence encodes CASSNNKGVNTEAFF.

The chain is built from TRBV28 and TRBJ1-1; TRBD1 might be the D (6 bases). This CDR3 has 16 amino acids. Germline CDR1 reads MDHEN; CDR2 reads SYDVKM. V lost 4 bases, J lost 1 base, and 16 bases lay in between. The CDR3 DNA sequence: TGTGCCAGCAGTTGGGGCCTACAGGGCTCGAACACTGAAGCTTTCTTT. It encodes CASSWGLQGSNTEAFF.

This sequence joins TRBV18 and TRBJ1-4; D call uncertain. Germline V lookup: CDR1 KGHSH, CDR2 LQKENI. V gave up 4 bases and J gave up 8 bases, with 14 bases separating them. This CDR3 region has 14 residues. The CDR3 sequence is CASSRAGDREKLFF. The DNA for the CDR3 is TGTGCCAGCTCACGGGCCGGCGATAGGGAAAAACTGTTTTTT.

CDR3 nucleotide sequence: TGTGCCAGCAGTGCGGGGGGGGTGTACACTGAAGCTTTCTTT. Translating gives CASSAGGVYTEAFF. The chain has TRBV27 and TRBJ1-1, with D possibly TRBD1 on 5 matching bases. The V gene lost 5 bases and the J gene lost 3 bases, with 13 bases spanning the gap. The CDR3 is 14 residues long. CDR1 MNHEY and CDR2 SMNVEV come from the germline V gene (reference sequence).